A single sample gave rise to the 23 T cell receptor beta chains below, sequenced in a study of cytomegalovirus exposure and HLA in healthy donors. Data came from immunoSEQ multiplex PCR; TCRdb stores just in-frame clones and leaves some out. The table has around 140,000 clones, less than 95% seen once; the top ten hold approximately 1.8%. The sample taken for sequencing was PBMCs. Receptors originate from a man younger than 30 in good health and CMV-seropositive.

V is TRBV28 and J is TRBJ2-2; 8 bases match TRBD2. Losses at the gene ends were 10 bases for V and 5 bases for J; bases not matched to a gene: 18. The CDR3 is 17 residues long. Looked up from germline, CDR1 is MDHEN and CDR2 is SYDVKM. The CDR3 is CAIPRGIGRGRTGELFF. The CDR3 coding sequence is TGTGCCATCCCGCGGGGGATCGGGCGCGGGAGGACCGGGGAGCTGTTTTTT.

The CDR3 region has the DNA TGTGCCAGCAGCTTAGTGGGCGACGAGCAGTACTTC. Translation: CASSLVGDEQYF. The chain carries TRBV7-6 and TRBJ2-7, with D hard to call. Trimming removed 1 base at V and 5 bases at J, with 6 bases between. Looked up from germline, CDR1 is SGHVS and CDR2 is FNYEAQ. The CDR3 has 12 residues.

V gene TRBV5-6 combines with J gene TRBJ2-5; D gene ambiguous. Trimming cost V 0 bases and J 3 bases, with 9 bases left between them. There are 14 residues in the CDR3. CDR1 is SGHDT, CDR2 YYEEEE, per germline. DNA for the CDR3: TGTGCCAGCAGCTTGGGATCGGTCGAAGAGACCCAGTACTTC. Translating it yields CASSLGSVEETQYF.

This rearrangement joins TRBV5-6 to TRBJ2-2; the D is unclear. The V and J ends lost 0 bases and 4 bases respectively, with 7 bases between them. Looked up from germline, CDR1 is SGHDT and CDR2 is YYEEEE. CDR3 length equals 14 residues. The DNA of the CDR3 is TGTGCCAGCAGCTTGGGGGCAGTCACCGGGGAGCTGTTTTTT. Translated, it gives CASSLGAVTGELFF.

V and J are TRBV4-1 and TRBJ2-4; D might be TRBD2 (5 bases). CDR3 length: 15 residues. Trimming shortened V by 1 base and J by 5 bases, and 12 bases separated the two germline ends. The germline V gene encodes CDR1 MGHRA and CDR2 YSYEKL. This CDR3 reads CASSQARGGENIQYF. CDR3 nucleotide sequence: TGCGCCAGCAGCCAAGCCCGGGGTGGGGAAAACATTCAGTACTTC.

The CDR3 coding sequence is TGTGCCAGCAAATTACAGGGGGCGCGGACAGATACGCAGTATTTT. Protein sequence: CASKLQGARTDTQYF. The V call is TRBV6-5, the J call TRBJ2-3; 9 bases are a match to TRBD1. The CDR3 length is 15 residues. Germline trimming cut 7 bases from V and 3 bases from J; bases unmatched to any gene: 8. Germline values: CDR1 MNHEY, CDR2 SVGAGI.

This chain links TRBV5-5 with TRBJ1-2; D is unclear. The germline V gene encodes CDR1 SGHKS and CDR2 YYEKEE (reference sequence). Trimming pared 3 bases from V and 7 bases from J, leaving 7 bases between. The CDR3 is made up of 11 amino acids. The CDR3 spells CASSSGRGYTF. DNA of the CDR3: TGTGCCAGCAGCTCGGGTCGTGGCTACACCTTC.

About this clone: The junction departs from germline at one end; a sequencing error may be responsible. This chain links TRBV28 with TRBJ2-1, with 7 bases that match TRBD2. The CDR3 is 13 amino acids. From germline, CDR1 is MDHEN and CDR2 SYDVKM. The CDR3 spells CASSLVGGSGVIF. CDR3 bases: TGTGCCAGCAGCCTGGTAGGCGGGAGTGGCGTGATCTTC.

The chain joins TRBV6-1 to TRBJ2-1; possible D gene TRBD1, 7 bases. With 4 bases removed from V and 8 bases from J, the gap between germline ends came to 18 bases. This CDR3 has 15 amino acids. CDR1 and CDR2 (germline): MNHNS, SASEGT. DNA of the CDR3: TGTGCCAGCAGTGCCGGGACGAGCAGGGGGGATGAGCAGTTCTTC. Residues: CASSAGTSRGDEQFF.

The chain couples TRBV28 to TRBJ2-7; D uncertain. From germline, CDR1 is MDHEN and CDR2 SYDVKM. The CDR3 loop spans 11 amino acids. V was cut by 8 bases and J by 6 bases, with 11 bases left in between. The CDR3 spells CASRTLGEQYF. The CDR3 bases are TGTGCCAGCCGAACCCTCGGCGAGCAGTACTTC.

The chain couples TRBV7-2 to TRBJ2-2; the D is unclear. Germline CDR1 is SGHTA and CDR2 is FQGNSA. Trimming took 3 bases from V and 7 from J, leaving 3 bases between them. The CDR3 is made up of 11 amino acids. CDR3 region: CASSFRGELFF. The CDR3 region has the DNA TGTGCCAGCAGCTTCCGCGGGGAGCTGTTTTTT.

This clone was seen once. The chain uses TRBV2 and TRBJ2-7, with 7 bases identical to TRBD1. J lost 12 bases, V lost 3 bases, and 11 bases had no gene match. This CDR3 contains 13 residues. The V gene's germline CDR1 is SNHLY and CDR2 FYNNEI. CDR3 protein: CASSETQGIKWYF. CDR3 sequence (DNA): TGTGCCAGCAGTGAGACACAGGGGATCAAGTGGTACTTC.

The chain combines TRBV2 with TRBJ1-2, with 7 bases aligning to TRBD1. CDR1 SNHLY and CDR2 FYNNEI come from the germline V gene. V shed 5 bases and J 0 bases; nucleotides not matched to a gene: 6. The CDR3 totals 15 residues. Here the CDR3 DNA reads TGTGCCAGCAGTACCGGACAGGCAGCTAACTATGGCTACACCTTC. It is translated as CASSTGQAANYGYTF.

This clone was detected once. The chain couples TRBV28 to TRBJ2-7; D might be TRBD1 (8 bases). Trimming removed 5 bases from V and 1 base from J, with 15 bases in between. Germline CDR1 is MDHEN and CDR2 is SYDVKM. This CDR3 contains 15 residues. CDR3 residues: CASSTGGGLSYEQYF. In DNA, the CDR3 is TGTGCCAGCAGTACAGGGGGAGGGCTTTCCTACGAGCAGTACTTC.

This chain uses TRBV13 with TRBJ1-1, with 8 bases identical to TRBD1. The CDR3 runs 16 residues. Germline loops: CDR1 PRHDT, CDR2 FYEKMQ (reference sequence). V lost 0 bases to trimming and J lost 2 bases; unmatched junction nucleotides: 5. The CDR3 sequence: CASSLGGQGVNTEAFF. The CDR3 region has the DNA TGTGCCAGCAGCTTAGGCGGACAGGGAGTAAACACTGAAGCTTTCTTT.

The J gene is TRBJ1-5, the V gene TRBV28, with 7 bases identical to TRBD1. The germline CDR1 and CDR2 sequences are MDHEN and SYDVKM. The V and J ends lost 2 bases and 4 bases, in that order; junction bases with no gene match: 8. The CDR3 has 16 amino acids. This CDR3 reads CASSLSPGQKNQPQHF. CDR3 nucleotides: TGTGCCAGCAGTTTAAGTCCGGGACAGAAAAATCAGCCCCAGCATTTT.

The rearrangement links TRBV30 to TRBJ2-1, with 13 bases matching TRBD2. The CDR3 consists of 15 residues. Germline trimming cut 4 bases from V and 3 bases from J; bases unmatched to any gene: 3. Germline V gives CDR1 GTSNPN, CDR2 SVGIG (reference sequence). In nucleotides, the CDR3 is TGTGCCTGGACCGGGACTAGCGGGGTCTACAATGAGCAGTTCTTC. As protein: CAWTGTSGVYNEQFF.

The chain has TRBV27 and TRBJ1-5, with 7 bases aligning to TRBD1. Germline assignment: CDR1 MNHEY and CDR2 SMNVEV (reference sequence). The CDR3 spans 16 residues. The trim removed 2 bases at V and 7 bases at J, leaving 11 bases unmatched. In nucleotides, the CDR3 is TGTGCCAGCAGTTTAATTGGGACAGACCTACGGCAGCCCCAGCATTTT. As protein: CASSLIGTDLRQPQHF.

The V and J genes are TRBV9 and TRBJ2-5; TRBD2 aligns across 15 bases. The J segment lost 5 bases and the V segment lost 4 bases, leaving 6 bases of the junction unmatched. Germline assignment: CDR1 SGDLS and CDR2 YYNGEE. This CDR3 spans 16 amino acids. For the CDR3, the DNA is TGTGCCAGCAGCTGGACTAGCGGGAGGGCCGGGGAGACCCAGTACTTC. It translates to CASSWTSGRAGETQYF. The complete variable domain, with remaining parts taken from reference TRBV9 and TRBJ2-5, reads DSGVTQTPKHLITATGQRVTLRCSPRSGDLSVYWYQQSLDQGLQFLIQYYNGEERAKGNILERFSAQQFPDLHSELNLSSLELGDSALYFCASSWTSGRAGETQYFGPGTRLLVL.

This chain connects TRBV5-1 to TRBJ1-2; 10 bases align to TRBD1. The germline gives CDR1 SGHRS, CDR2 YFSETQ. This CDR3 is built from 14 residues. After removal of 3 bases from V and 8 bases from J, the junction contained 7 bases not matched to a gene. CDR3 protein: CASSSEGTGEGYTF. Here the CDR3 DNA reads TGCGCCAGCAGCTCGGAGGGGACAGGGGAAGGCTACACCTTC.

This chain joins TRBV29-1 and TRBJ1-1; TRBD1 aligns across 8 bases. Unmatched junction bases numbered 6, after V lost 6 bases and J lost 3 bases. CDR1 and CDR2 (germline): SQVTM, ANQGSEA. The CDR3 is 13 amino acids. The DNA of the CDR3 is TGCAGCGTGGGCCAGGGGGCTTACACTGAAGCTTTCTTT. This translates into CSVGQGAYTEAFF.

This chain links TRBV6-6 with TRBJ2-2; D not certain. The CDR3 has 12 amino acids. The V and J ends lost 4 bases and 3 bases respectively, with 3 bases between them. CDR1 is MNHNY, CDR2 SVGAGI, per germline (reference sequence). CDR3 amino acids: CASSSDTGELFF. The CDR3, as DNA: TGTGCCAGCAGTTCTGACACCGGGGAGCTGTTTTTT.

V is TRBV5-5 and J is TRBJ2-5, with D possibly matching TRBD1 (5 bases). V dropped 10 bases and J dropped 1 base, with 17 bases sitting between them. This CDR3 spans 14 amino acids. Germline V CDR1 and CDR2: SGHKS, YYEKEE (reference sequence). CDR3 amino acids: CASSFRAVQETQYF. The CDR3 DNA reads as TGTGCCTCGAGCTTCAGGGCAGTCCAAGAGACCCAGTACTTC.